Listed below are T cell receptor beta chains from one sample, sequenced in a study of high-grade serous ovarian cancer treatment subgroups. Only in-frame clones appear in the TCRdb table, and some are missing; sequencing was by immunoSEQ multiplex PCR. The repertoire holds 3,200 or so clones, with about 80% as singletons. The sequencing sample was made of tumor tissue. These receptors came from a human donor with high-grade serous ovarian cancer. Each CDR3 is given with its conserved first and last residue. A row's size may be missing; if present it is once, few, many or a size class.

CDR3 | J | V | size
CASSLPGSPRYEQFF | TRBJ2-1 | TRBV28 | -
CASSLGQGITDPQYF | TRBJ2-3 | TRBV7-9 | -
CASSPRAILGRVGAYEQYF | TRBJ2-7 | TRBV18 | -
CASSVGFGGGTLEGYTF | TRBJ1-2 | TRBV9 | few
CASSPKGGTNEKLFF | TRBJ1-4 | TRBV7-9 | -
CASSEAASGFYYEQYF | TRBJ2-7 | TRBV6-1 | -
CASSLWTSGRANEQYF | TRBJ2-7 | TRBV28 | -
CASSPRGGGPSGEQYF | TRBJ2-7 | TRBV7-9 | few
CASRPSGDAYEQYF | TRBJ2-7 | TRBV6-1 | -
CASSVGGWGGETQYF | TRBJ2-5 | TRBV9 | -
CASSEAQGIAKNIQYF | TRBJ2-4 | TRBV2 | -
CASSLAPLQGATEAFF | TRBJ1-1 | TRBV5-1 | few
CASSEWVDTQYF | TRBJ2-3 | TRBV25-1 | -
CATSRETGVQGAGQPQHF | TRBJ1-5 | TRBV15 | once
CASRVMTSGEQFF | TRBJ2-1 | TRBV19 | -
CATSRLWGDNEKLFF | TRBJ1-4 | TRBV15 | few
CASSWHQGVLYNEQFF | TRBJ2-1 | TRBV5-4 | -
CASSQGFGTGRTTGELFF | TRBJ2-2 | TRBV11-1 | -
CASSPQTGKNTGELFF | TRBJ2-2 | TRBV5-4 | -
CASGIKTDEQFF | TRBJ2-1 | TRBV9 | -
CASSSLSRLSTDTQYF | TRBJ2-3 | TRBV28 | -
CASSEGPLRAGAYNEQFF | TRBJ2-1 | TRBV6-1 | -
CASSIMDSRHNEQFF | TRBJ2-1 | TRBV9 | once
CASSLTWQGPPYEQYF | TRBJ2-7 | TRBV7-9 | -
CASSHTHRVSLDHEKLFF | TRBJ1-4 | TRBV14 | -
CASSSAGSAEAFF | TRBJ1-1 | TRBV7-9 | -
CASSWRYYIQRRANVLTF | TRBJ2-6 | TRBV2 | -
CATRLASEQYF | TRBJ2-7 | TRBV6-1 | -
CASSLARQGVHEQYF | TRBJ2-7 | TRBV5-4 | -
CASSQNGGPGNTIYF | TRBJ1-3 | TRBV6-5 | once
CASSVARSTHTDTQYF | TRBJ2-3 | TRBV9 | once
CASRPGGGNNQPQHF | TRBJ1-5 | TRBV19 | -
CSVSPASYNEQFF | TRBJ2-1 | TRBV29-1 | -
CASSGQGSYEQYF | TRBJ2-7 | TRBV11-2 | -
CASTHGPGRLFF | TRBJ2-2 | TRBV2 | -
CASSAGIRTDTQYF | TRBJ2-3 | TRBV2 | -
CASNEEPRSPLHF | TRBJ1-6 | TRBV19 | -
CASSLERGIGQPQHF | TRBJ1-5 | TRBV7-8 | -
CASSLASTGGMQPQHF | TRBJ1-5 | TRBV7-9 | -
CASMVESKNIQYF | TRBJ2-4 | TRBV19 | -
CASSEVLAGGIGETQYF | TRBJ2-5 | TRBV6-1 | once
CASSAGLAGYNEQFF | TRBJ2-1 | TRBV5-1 | -
CASSLPRGAGYNEQFF | TRBJ2-1 | TRBV7-9 | -
CASSPFTSGRGTGELFF | TRBJ2-2 | TRBV5-1 | -
CAPTHSGERIEAFF | TRBJ1-1 | TRBV28 | -
CASSIRPEGVVTEAFF | TRBJ1-1 | TRBV5-1 | -
CASSDQGAIRGNEQFF | TRBJ2-1 | TRBV2 | -
CASSPRTGEYNEKLFF | TRBJ1-4 | TRBV27 | -
CASRPVLADEKLFF | TRBJ1-4 | TRBV28 | -
CASSLGSGVAVSGELFF | TRBJ2-2 | TRBV5-6 | -
CASSTGAEAFF | TRBJ1-1 | TRBV28 | -
CASSAQGSGTEAFF | TRBJ1-1 | TRBV9 | -